The 17 T cell receptor beta chains reported below all come from one sample, sequenced in a study of cytomegalovirus exposure and HLA in healthy donors. Primers for the PCR totalled 60 Vbeta and 13 Jbeta. TCRdb's copy holds only in-frame clones and misses some; the assay was immunoSEQ multiplex PCR. The sample includes about 210,000 clones, about 81% of them seen just once. Material for sequencing was PBMCs. These receptors all stem from a man aged 40-49 years in good health and CMV-seropositive.

The V call is TRBV6-5, the J call TRBJ2-7, with D maybe TRBD2 (7 bases). The V end was cut by 1 base, the J end by 5 bases, with 18 bases between. This CDR3 spans 16 amino acids. From germline, CDR1 is MNHEY and CDR2 SVGAGI. The chain's CDR3 is CASSYLTSWGQNEQYF. The CDR3 nucleotides are TGTGCCAGCAGTTACTTGACTAGCTGGGGGCAGAACGAGCAGTACTTC.

This chain links TRBV6-5 with TRBJ1-5; 10 bases are a match to TRBD1. The CDR3 has 15 residues. V dropped 6 bases and J dropped 3; count of bases not matched to a gene: 5. Per germline, CDR1 MNHEY and CDR2 SVGAGI. The DNA for the CDR3 is TGTGCCAGCAGCCGGACAGGGGGTATCAATCAGCCCCAGCATTTT. Amino acids: CASSRTGGINQPQHF.

The chain uses TRBV9 and TRBJ2-2; perhaps TRBD2 as D (5 bases). Germline-derived CDR1 and CDR2 are SGDLS and YYNGEE. Trimming stripped 1 base from V and 5 bases from J, with 9 bases between. This CDR3 is built from 14 residues. The CDR3 coding sequence is TGTGCCAGCAGCGTACAACCGGGGACCGGGGAGCTGTTTTTT. Protein product: CASSVQPGTGELFF.

The genes are TRBV7-3 and TRBJ1-1, with a possible D match to TRBD1 (6 bases). With 1 base removed from V and 2 bases from J, the gap between germline ends came to 20 bases. Germline V gives CDR1 SGHTA, CDR2 FQGTGA. The CDR3 covers 18 residues. Here the CDR3 reads CASSLSAVSTGPNTEAFF. In nucleotides, the CDR3 is TGTGCCAGCAGCTTAAGCGCAGTATCGACAGGACCCAACACTGAAGCTTTCTTT.

The J gene is TRBJ2-5, the V gene TRBV19; D remains ambiguous. Per germline, CDR1 LNHDA and CDR2 SQIVND (reference sequence). The CDR3 spans 12 residues. V was trimmed by 5 bases and J by 9 bases, leaving 13 bases between them. This CDR3 reads CASSYGLGAQYF. Here the CDR3 DNA reads TGTGCCAGTAGTTACGGGTTAGGTGCCCAGTACTTC.

This CDR3 is CASSLMRDPPNEQFF. Written as DNA, the CDR3 is TGTGCCAGCAGCTTAATGCGGGATCCCCCCAATGAGCAGTTCTTC. The V gene is TRBV7-3, the J gene TRBJ2-1, with D perhaps TRBD2 (6 bases). Trimming removed 1 base at V and 6 bases at J, with 13 bases between. Germline-derived CDR1 and CDR2 are SGHTA and FQGTGA. The CDR3 consists of 15 residues.

The V and J genes are TRBV5-1 and TRBJ1-4; 7 nucleotides line up with TRBD1. The V and J ends lost 3 bases and 3 bases, in that order; junction bases with no gene match: 5. CDR1 and CDR2 from the germline V gene are SGHRS and YFSETQ. The CDR3 is 15 residues long. This CDR3 is CASSSRDSSNEKLFF. The DNA for the CDR3 is TGCGCCAGCAGCTCGCGGGACAGTTCTAATGAAAAACTGTTTTTT.

The rearrangement uses TRBV7-2 and TRBJ2-2; 12 bases align to TRBD2. The ends lost 4 bases at V and 1 base at J; junction bases unmatched: 4. This CDR3 is 17 amino acids long. The germline V gene encodes CDR1 SGHTA and CDR2 FQGNSA. As DNA, the CDR3 is TGTGCCAGCAGCTCGAAACTAGCGGGAGGGAACACCGGGGAGCTGTTTTTT. It specifies CASSSKLAGGNTGELFF.

This rearrangement joins TRBV29-1 to TRBJ2-3, with D unclear. The CDR3 contains 13 residues. Looked up from germline, CDR1 is SQVTM and CDR2 is ANQGSEA. Between the trimmed V and J ends, which lost 1 base and 2 bases, there was a span of 7 bases. Written as DNA, the CDR3 is TGCAGCGTTGAAGGTCAGTTCACAGATACGCAGTATTTT. Translating it yields CSVEGQFTDTQYF.

V gene TRBV7-3 combines with J gene TRBJ2-5; the match to TRBD2 covers 9 bases. Germline values: CDR1 SGHTA, CDR2 FQGTGA. CDR3 length equals 14 residues. J was trimmed by 4 bases and V by 5 bases; bases with no gene match: 5. The CDR3 region has the DNA TGTGCCAGCAGCCAAGCGGGAGGAGCAGAGACCCAGTACTTC. Encoded protein: CASSQAGGAETQYF.

This clone has only one observation. The chain carries TRBV9 and TRBJ2-1; TRBD1 agrees at 7 bases. CDR3 length: 16 amino acids. Looked up from germline, CDR1 is SGDLS and CDR2 is YYNGEE. V was clipped by 0 bases and J by 3 bases; unmatched bases: 6. CDR3 in DNA: TGTGCCAGCAGCGTAGCTAGGGACAGAGACTACAATGAGCAGTTCTTC. Translated: CASSVARDRDYNEQFF. Full variable domain (rest looked up from reference TRBV9 and TRBJ2-1): DSGVTQTPKHLITATGQRVTLRCSPRSGDLSVYWYQQSLDQGLQFLIQYYNGEERAKGNILERFSAQQFPDLHSELNLSSLELGDSALYFCASSVARDRDYNEQFFGPGTRLTVL.

The genes are TRBV5-4 and TRBJ1-1; no firm D call. This CDR3 is built from 14 residues. CDR1 and CDR2 (germline): SGHNT, YYREEE (reference sequence). V gave up 4 bases and J gave up 1 base, with 11 bases separating them. Here the CDR3 DNA reads TGTGCCAGCAGCCCTCCGGGAAGGAACACTGAAGCTTTCTTT. Encoded protein: CASSPPGRNTEAFF. The entire variable domain, with the rest obtained from reference TRBV5-4 and TRBJ1-1, is as follows: ETGVTQSPTHLIKTRGQQVTLRCSSQSGHNTVSWYQQALGQGPQFIFQYYREEENGRGNFPPRFSGLQFPNYSSELNVNALELDDSALYLCASSPPGRNTEAFFGQGTRLTVV.

The V call is TRBV19, the J call TRBJ2-7; no definite D call. The CDR3 consists of 11 residues. Between the trimmed V and J ends, which lost 3 bases and 5 bases, there was a span of 5 bases. Germline CDR1 and CDR2: LNHDA and SQIVND (reference sequence). The CDR3 sequence: CASSITDEQYF. The CDR3 bases are TGTGCCAGTAGTATTACAGACGAGCAGTACTTC.

In this sample, this clone turned up once. CDR3 in DNA: TGTGCCACCAGCAGAGATACAGGGAGAGAGACCCAGTACTTC. Translation: CATSRDTGRETQYF. V and J are TRBV15 and TRBJ2-5, with a possible D match to TRBD1 (6 bases). This CDR3 has 14 amino acids. The germline V gene encodes CDR1 LNHNV and CDR2 YYDKDF (reference sequence). The V and J ends lost 0 bases and 4 bases respectively, with 9 bases between them.

The J gene is TRBJ1-5, the V gene TRBV6-1, with D perhaps TRBD1 (5 bases). The V gene's germline CDR1 is MNHNS and CDR2 SASEGT. V lost 3 bases and J lost 9, with 15 bases in between. The CDR3 spans 14 residues. CDR3 residues: CASSEQGADGPQHF. The CDR3 DNA reads as TGTGCCAGCAGTGAGCAAGGGGCCGATGGGCCCCAGCATTTT.

The V and J genes are TRBV6-6 and TRBJ2-1; possible D gene TRBD2, 5 bases. The germline V and J ends were trimmed by 6 bases and 9 bases, with 9 bases remaining between them. CDR1 is MNHNY and CDR2 is SVGAGI in the germline V gene (reference sequence). CDR3 length: 11 amino acids. Here the CDR3 reads CASSRTPEQFF. DNA for the CDR3: TGTGCCAGCAGCCGGACTCCTGAGCAGTTCTTC.

This sequence joins TRBV5-6 and TRBJ1-2; TRBD1 agrees at 7 bases. Germline V gives CDR1 SGHDT, CDR2 YYEEEE. The V segment lost 0 bases and the J segment 4 bases; nucleotides outside the gene matches: 6. The CDR3 loop spans 15 amino acids. The CDR3 DNA follows: TGTGCCAGCAGCTTGGGGAGGGGGCGTATCTATGGCTACACCTTC. Amino acid sequence: CASSLGRGRIYGYTF.